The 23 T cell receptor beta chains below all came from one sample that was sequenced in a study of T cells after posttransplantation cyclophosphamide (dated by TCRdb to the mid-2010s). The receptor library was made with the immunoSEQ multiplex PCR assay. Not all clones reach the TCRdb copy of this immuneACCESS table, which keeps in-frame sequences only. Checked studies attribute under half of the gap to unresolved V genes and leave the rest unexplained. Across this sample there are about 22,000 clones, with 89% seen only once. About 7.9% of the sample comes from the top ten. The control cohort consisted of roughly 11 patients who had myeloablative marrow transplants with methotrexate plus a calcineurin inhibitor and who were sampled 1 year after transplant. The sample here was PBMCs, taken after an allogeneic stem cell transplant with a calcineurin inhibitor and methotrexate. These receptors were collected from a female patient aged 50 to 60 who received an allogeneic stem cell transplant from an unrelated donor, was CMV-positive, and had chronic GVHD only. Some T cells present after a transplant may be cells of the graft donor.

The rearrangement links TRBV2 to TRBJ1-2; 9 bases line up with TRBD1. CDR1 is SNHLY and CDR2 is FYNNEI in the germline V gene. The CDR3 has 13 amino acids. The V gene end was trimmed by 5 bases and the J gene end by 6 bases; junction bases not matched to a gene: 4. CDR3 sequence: CASSWTGVNGYTF. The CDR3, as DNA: TGTGCCAGCAGTTGGACAGGGGTCAATGGCTACACCTTC.

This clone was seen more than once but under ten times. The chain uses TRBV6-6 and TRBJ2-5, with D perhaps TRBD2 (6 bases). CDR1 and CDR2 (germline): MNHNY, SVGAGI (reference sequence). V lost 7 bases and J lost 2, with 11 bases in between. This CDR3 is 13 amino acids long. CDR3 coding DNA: TGTGCCAGCAACCTCAGCGGGCAAGAGACCCAGTACTTC. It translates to CASNLSGQETQYF.

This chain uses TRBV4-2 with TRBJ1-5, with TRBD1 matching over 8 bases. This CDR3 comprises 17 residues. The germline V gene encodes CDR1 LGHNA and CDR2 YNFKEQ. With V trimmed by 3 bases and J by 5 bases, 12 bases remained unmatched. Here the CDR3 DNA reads TGTGCCAGCAGCCAGGGTCCTGGGACAGGACATTATCAGCCCCAGCATTTT. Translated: CASSQGPGTGHYQPQHF.

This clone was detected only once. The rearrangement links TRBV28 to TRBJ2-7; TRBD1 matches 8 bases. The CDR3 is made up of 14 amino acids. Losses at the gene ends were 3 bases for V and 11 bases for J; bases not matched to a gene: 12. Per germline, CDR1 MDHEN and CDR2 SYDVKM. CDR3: CASSLDRAISEEYF. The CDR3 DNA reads TGTGCCAGCAGTTTGGACAGGGCAATTTCGGAGGAGTACTTC.

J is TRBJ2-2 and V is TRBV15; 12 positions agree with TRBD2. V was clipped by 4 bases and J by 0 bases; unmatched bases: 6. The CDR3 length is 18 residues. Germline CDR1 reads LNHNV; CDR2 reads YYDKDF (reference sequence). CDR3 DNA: TGTGCCACCAGCACCCGACTAGCGGGAGCCGCGAACACCGGGGAGCTGTTTTTT. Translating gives CATSTRLAGAANTGELFF.

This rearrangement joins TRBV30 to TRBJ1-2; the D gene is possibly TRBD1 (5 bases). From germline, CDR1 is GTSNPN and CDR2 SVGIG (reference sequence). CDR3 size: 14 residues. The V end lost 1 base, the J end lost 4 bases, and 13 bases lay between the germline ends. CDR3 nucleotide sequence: TGTGCCTGGAGTGCGGGCAGGGACTCCTATGGCTACACCTTC. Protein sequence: CAWSAGRDSYGYTF.

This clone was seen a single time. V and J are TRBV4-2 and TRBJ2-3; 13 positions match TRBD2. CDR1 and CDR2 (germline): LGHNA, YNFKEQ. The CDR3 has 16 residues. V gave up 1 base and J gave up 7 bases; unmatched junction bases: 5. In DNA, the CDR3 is TGTGCCAGCAGCCAAGCCAGACTAGCGGGAGGTCATACGCAGTATTTT. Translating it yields CASSQARLAGGHTQYF.

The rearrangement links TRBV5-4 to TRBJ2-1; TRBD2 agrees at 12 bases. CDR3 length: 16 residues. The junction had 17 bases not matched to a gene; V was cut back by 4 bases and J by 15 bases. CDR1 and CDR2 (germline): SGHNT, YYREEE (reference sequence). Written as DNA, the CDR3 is TGTGCCAGCAGCCAAGCGCTAGCGGGAGGGCCGGGTCTGCCGTTCTTC. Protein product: CASSQALAGGPGLPFF.

The CDR3 is CASSELAGALYNEQFF. The DNA for the CDR3 is TGTGCCAGCAGTGAACTAGCGGGAGCCCTCTACAATGAGCAGTTCTTC. V and J are TRBV6-1 and TRBJ2-1, with 10 nucleotides matching TRBD2. Germline CDR1 reads MNHNS; CDR2 reads SASEGT. This CDR3 contains 16 residues. V lost 2 bases to trimming and J lost 3 bases; unmatched junction nucleotides: 4.

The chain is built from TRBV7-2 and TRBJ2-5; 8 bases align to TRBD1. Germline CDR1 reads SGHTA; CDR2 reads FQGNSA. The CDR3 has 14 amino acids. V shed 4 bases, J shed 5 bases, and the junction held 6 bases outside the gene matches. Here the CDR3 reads CASSSPGQVETQYF. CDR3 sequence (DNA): TGTGCCAGCAGCTCACCGGGACAGGTGGAGACCCAGTACTTC.

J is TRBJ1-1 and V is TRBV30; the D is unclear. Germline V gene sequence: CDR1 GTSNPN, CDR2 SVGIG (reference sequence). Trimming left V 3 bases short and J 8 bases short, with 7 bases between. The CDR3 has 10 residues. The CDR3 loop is CAWRATEAFF. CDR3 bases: TGTGCCTGGAGAGCAACCGAAGCTTTCTTT.

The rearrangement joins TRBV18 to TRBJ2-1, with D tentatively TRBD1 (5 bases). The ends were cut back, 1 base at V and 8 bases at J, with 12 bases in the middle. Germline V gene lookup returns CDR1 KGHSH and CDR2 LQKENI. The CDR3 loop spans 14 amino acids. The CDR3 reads CASSPLTDVYEQFF. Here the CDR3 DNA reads TGTGCCAGCTCACCACTGACAGATGTCTATGAGCAGTTCTTC.

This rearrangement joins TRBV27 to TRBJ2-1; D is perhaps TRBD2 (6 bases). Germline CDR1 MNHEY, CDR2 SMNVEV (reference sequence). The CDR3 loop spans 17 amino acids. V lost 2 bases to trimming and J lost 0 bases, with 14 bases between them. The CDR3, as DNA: TGTGCCAGCAGTTTAAGGGTGGGGGGAAGCTCCTACAATGAGCAGTTCTTC. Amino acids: CASSLRVGGSSYNEQFF.

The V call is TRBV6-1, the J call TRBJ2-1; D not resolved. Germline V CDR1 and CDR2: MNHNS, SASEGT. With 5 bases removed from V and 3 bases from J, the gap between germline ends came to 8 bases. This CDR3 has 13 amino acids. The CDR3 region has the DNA TGTGCCAGCAGTATGACAAGCTACAATGAGCAGTTCTTC. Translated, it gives CASSMTSYNEQFF.

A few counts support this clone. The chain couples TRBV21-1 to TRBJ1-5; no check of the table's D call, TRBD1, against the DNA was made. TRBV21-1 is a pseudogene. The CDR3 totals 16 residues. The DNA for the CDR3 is TGTGCCAGCAGCAAACCGAGTAGGCAGGGTAGCAAGCCCCAGCATTTT. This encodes CASSKPSRQGSKPQHF.

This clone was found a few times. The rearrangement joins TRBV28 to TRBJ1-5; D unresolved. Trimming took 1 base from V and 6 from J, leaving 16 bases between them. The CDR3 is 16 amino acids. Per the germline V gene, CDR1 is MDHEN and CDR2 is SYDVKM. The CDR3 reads CASSLLFLGDSQPQHF. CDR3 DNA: TGTGCCAGCAGTTTATTGTTTCTCGGGGATTCTCAGCCCCAGCATTTT.

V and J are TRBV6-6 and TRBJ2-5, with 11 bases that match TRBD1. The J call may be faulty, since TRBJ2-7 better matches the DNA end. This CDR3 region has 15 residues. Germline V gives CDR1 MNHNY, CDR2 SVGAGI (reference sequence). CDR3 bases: TGTGCCAGCAGTTACTCCGGGACAGGGGGCTACGAGCAGTACTTC. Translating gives CASSYSGTGGYEQYF.

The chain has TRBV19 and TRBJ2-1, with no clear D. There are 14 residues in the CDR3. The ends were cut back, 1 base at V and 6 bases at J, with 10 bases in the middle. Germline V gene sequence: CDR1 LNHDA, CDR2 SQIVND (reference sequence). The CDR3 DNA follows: TGTGCCAGTAGTATAGTCCCTAGTAGCAATGAGCAGTTCTTC. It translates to CASSIVPSSNEQFF.

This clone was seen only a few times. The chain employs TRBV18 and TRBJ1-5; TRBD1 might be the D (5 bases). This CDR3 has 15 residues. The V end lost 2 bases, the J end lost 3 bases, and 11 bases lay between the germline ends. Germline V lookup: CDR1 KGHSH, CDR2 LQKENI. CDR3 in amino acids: CASSPSGGLNQPQHF. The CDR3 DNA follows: TGTGCCAGCTCACCATCCGGGGGTCTCAATCAGCCCCAGCATTTT.

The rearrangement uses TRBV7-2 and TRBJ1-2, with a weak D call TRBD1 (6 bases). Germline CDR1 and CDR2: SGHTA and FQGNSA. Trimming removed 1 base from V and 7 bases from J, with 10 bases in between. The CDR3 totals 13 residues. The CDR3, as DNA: TGTGCCAGCAGCTTAGGCAGGGGAATTGGCTACACCTTC. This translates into CASSLGRGIGYTF.

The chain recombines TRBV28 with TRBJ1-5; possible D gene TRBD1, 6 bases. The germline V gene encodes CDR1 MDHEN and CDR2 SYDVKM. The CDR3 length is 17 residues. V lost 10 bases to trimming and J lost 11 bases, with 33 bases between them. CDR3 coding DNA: TGTGCCACCAAAAAAAGGGGGTACAGGGAAATTGAGGTGACCCAGCATTTT. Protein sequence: CATKKRGYREIEVTQHF.

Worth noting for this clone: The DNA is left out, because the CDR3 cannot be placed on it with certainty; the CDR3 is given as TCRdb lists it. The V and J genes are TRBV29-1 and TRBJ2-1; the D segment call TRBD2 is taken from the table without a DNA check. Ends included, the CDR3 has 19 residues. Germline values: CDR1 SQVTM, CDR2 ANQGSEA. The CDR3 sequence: CSVEERLANIREQFFEQFF.

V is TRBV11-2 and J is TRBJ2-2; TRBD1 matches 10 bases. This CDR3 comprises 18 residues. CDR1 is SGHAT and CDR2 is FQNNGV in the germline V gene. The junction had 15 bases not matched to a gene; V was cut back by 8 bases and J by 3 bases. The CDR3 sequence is CASGAGLVGQGDTGELFF. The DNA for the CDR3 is TGTGCCAGCGGCGCTGGGTTAGTCGGACAGGGGGACACCGGGGAGCTGTTTTTT.